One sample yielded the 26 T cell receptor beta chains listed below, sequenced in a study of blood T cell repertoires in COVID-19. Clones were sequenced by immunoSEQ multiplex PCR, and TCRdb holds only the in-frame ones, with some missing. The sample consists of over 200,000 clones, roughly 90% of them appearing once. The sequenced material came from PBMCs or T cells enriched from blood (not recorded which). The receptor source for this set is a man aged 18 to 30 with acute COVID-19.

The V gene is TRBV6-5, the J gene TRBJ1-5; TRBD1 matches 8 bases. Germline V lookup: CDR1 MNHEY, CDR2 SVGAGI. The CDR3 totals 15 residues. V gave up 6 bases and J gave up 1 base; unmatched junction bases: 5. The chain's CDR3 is CASRGQAGSNQPQHF. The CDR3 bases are TGTGCCAGCAGGGGACAGGCGGGAAGCAATCAGCCCCAGCATTTT.

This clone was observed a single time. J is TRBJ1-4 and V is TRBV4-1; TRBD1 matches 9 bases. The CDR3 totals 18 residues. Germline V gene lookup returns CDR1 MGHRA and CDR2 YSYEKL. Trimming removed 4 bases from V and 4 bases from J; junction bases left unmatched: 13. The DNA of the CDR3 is TGCGCCAGCAGCCCAGGGACAGGGCGACTCGTTATTAATGAAAAACTGTTTTTT. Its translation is CASSPGTGRLVINEKLFF.

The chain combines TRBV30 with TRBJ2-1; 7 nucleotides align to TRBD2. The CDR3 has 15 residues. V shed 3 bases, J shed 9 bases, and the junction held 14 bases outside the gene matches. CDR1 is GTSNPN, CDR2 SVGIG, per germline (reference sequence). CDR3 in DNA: TGTGCCTGGAGCACTACGGGGCGGGAGTGGGTTGAGCAGTTCTTC. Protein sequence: CAWSTTGREWVEQFF.

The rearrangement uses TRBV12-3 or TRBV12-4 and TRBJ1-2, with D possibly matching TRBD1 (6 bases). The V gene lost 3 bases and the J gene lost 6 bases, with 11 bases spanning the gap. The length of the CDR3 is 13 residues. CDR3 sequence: CASSLTGWDGYTF. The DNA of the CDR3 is TGTGCCAGCAGTTTGACAGGCTGGGATGGCTACACCTTC.

CDR3 region: CAINQGSDYGYTF. For the CDR3, the DNA is TGTGCCATCAACCAGGGGTCGGACTATGGCTACACCTTC. V usage is TRBV19 and J usage is TRBJ1-2; D is possibly TRBD1 (6 bases). The V and J ends lost 10 bases and 3 bases respectively, with 15 bases between them. The germline CDR1 and CDR2 sequences are LNHDA and SQIVND (reference sequence). There are 13 residues in the CDR3.

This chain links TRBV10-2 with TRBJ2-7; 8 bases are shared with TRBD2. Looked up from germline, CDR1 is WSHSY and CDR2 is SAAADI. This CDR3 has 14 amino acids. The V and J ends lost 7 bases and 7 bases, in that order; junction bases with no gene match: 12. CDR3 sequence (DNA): TGCGCCAGCATCCCCAAGGGGACTAGGAGTGAGCAGTACTTC. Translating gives CASIPKGTRSEQYF.

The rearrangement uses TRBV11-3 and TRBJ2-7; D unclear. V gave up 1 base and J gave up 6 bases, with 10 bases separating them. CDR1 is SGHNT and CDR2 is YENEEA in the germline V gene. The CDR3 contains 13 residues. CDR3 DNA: TGTGCCAGCAGCTTAGCTTATCCCCGCGAGCAGTACTTC. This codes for CASSLAYPREQYF.

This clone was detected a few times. The CDR3 nucleotides are TGCAGCGCCGTACGGGGGGATGGCTACACCTTC. As protein: CSAVRGDGYTF. The gene calls are TRBV29-1 and TRBJ1-2; a weak D match, TRBD1 (5 bases). The germline V and J ends were trimmed by 7 bases and 6 bases, with 12 bases remaining between them. The CDR3 contains 11 residues. Germline V gene data show CDR1 as SQVTM and CDR2 as ANQGSEA.

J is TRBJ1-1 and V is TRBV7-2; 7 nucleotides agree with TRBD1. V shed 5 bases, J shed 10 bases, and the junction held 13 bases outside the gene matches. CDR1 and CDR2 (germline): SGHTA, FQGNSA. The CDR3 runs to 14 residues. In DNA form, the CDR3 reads TGTGCCAGCAGCCTCCGGGACAGCACTGATGTAGCTTTCTTT. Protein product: CASSLRDSTDVAFF.

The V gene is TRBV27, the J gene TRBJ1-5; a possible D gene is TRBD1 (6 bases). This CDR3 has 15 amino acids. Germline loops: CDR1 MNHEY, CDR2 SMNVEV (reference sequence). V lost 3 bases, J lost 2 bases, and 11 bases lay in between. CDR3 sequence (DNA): TGTGCCAGCAGTTTGCGGGCAGGGGGCAATCAGCCCCAGCATTTT. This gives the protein CASSLRAGGNQPQHF.

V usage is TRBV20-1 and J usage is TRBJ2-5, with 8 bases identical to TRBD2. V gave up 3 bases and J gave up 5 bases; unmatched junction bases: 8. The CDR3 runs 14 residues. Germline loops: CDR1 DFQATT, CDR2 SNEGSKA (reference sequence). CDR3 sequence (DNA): TGCAGTGCTAGTTCCAGCGGGAGCCGGGAGACCCAGTACTTC. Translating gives CSASSSGSRETQYF.

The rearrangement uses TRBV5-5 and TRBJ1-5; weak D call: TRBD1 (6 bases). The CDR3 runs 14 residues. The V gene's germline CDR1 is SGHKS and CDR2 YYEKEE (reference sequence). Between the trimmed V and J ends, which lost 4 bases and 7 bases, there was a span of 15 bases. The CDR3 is CASSPHQGNQPQHF. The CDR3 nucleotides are TGTGCCAGCAGCCCACATCAGGGGAACCAGCCCCAGCATTTT.

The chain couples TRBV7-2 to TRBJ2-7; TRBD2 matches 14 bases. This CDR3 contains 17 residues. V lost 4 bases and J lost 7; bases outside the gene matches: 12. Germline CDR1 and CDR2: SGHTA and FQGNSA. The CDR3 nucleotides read TGTGCCAGCAGCTCATTCCCGGGACTAGCGGGAGTGTATGAGCAGTACTTC. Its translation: CASSSFPGLAGVYEQYF.

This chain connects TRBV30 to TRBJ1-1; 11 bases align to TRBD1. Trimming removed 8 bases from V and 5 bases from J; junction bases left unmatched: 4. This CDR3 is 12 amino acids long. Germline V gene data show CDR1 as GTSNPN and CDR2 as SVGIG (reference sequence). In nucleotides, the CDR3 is TGTGCCACCGGACAGGGGGCAACTGAAGCTTTCTTT. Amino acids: CATGQGATEAFF.

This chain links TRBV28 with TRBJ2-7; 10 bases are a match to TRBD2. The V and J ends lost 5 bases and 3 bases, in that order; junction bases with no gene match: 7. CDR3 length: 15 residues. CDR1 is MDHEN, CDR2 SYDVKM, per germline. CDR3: CASSLTSGVLYEQYF. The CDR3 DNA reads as TGTGCCAGCAGTCTCACTAGCGGGGTTCTCTACGAGCAGTACTTC.

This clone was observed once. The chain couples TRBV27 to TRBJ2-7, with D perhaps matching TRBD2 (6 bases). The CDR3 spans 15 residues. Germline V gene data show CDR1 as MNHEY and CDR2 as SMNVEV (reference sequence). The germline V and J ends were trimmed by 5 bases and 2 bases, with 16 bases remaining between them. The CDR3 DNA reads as TGTGCCAGCAGTGTCGGACTAACTACTACCTACGAGCAGTACTTC. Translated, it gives CASSVGLTTTYEQYF.

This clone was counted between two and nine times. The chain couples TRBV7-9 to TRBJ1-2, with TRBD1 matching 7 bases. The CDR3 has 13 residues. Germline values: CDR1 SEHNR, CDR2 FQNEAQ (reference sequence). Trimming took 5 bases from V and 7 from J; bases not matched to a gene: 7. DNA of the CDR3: TGTGCCAGCAGCCATTGGACAGGTCGTGGCTACACCTTC. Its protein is CASSHWTGRGYTF. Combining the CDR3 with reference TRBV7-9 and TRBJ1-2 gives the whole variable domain DTGVSQNPRHKITKRGQNVTFRCDPISEHNRLYWYRQTLGQGPEFLTYFQNEAQLEKSRLLSDRFSAERPKGSFSTLEIQRTEQGDSAMYLCASSHWTGRGYTFGSGTRLTVV.

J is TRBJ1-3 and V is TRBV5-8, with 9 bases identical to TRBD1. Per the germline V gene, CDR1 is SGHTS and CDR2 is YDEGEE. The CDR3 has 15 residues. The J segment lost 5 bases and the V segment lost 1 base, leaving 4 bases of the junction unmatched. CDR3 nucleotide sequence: TGTGCCAGCAGCTTGCGGACAGGGGACCGAAACACCATATATTTT. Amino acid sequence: CASSLRTGDRNTIYF.

CDR3 residues: CASSDAGHHNEKLFF. CDR3 DNA sequence: TGTGCCAGCAGTGATGCAGGGCACCATAATGAAAAACTGTTTTTT. The chain links TRBV28 to TRBJ1-4; D possibly corresponds to TRBD1 (5 bases). Trimming removed 5 bases at V and 4 bases at J, with 14 bases between. CDR1 is MDHEN and CDR2 is SYDVKM in the germline V gene. The CDR3 extends over 15 amino acids.

DNA for the CDR3: TGTGCCAGCAGCTCCTCTAGCGGGAGTCCGAATGAGCAGTTCTTC. Its translation is CASSSSSGSPNEQFF. V gene TRBV7-3 combines with J gene TRBJ2-1, with 10 bases aligning to TRBD2. Unmatched junction bases numbered 7, after V lost 4 bases and J lost 7 bases. Germline V gene sequence: CDR1 SGHTA, CDR2 FQGTGA. The length of the CDR3 is 15 residues.

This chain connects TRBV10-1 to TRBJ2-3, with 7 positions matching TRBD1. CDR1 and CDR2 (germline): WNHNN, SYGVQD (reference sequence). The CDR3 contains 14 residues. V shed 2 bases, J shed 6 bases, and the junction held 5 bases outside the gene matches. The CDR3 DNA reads TGCGCCAGCAGTGAGACTACAGGGGTGGATACGCAGTATTTT. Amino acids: CASSETTGVDTQYF.

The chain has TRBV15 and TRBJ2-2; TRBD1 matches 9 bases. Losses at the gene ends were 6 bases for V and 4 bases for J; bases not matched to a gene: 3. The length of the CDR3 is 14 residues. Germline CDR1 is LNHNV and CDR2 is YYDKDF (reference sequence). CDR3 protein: CATRWDRVTGELFF. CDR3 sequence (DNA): TGTGCCACCAGATGGGACAGGGTCACCGGGGAGCTGTTTTTT.

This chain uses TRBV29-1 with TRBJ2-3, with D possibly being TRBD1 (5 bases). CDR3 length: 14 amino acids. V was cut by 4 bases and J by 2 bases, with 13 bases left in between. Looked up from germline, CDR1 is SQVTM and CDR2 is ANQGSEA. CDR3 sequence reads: CSVASGSPTDTQYF. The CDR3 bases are TGCAGCGTTGCCTCAGGGTCCCCCACAGATACGCAGTATTTT.

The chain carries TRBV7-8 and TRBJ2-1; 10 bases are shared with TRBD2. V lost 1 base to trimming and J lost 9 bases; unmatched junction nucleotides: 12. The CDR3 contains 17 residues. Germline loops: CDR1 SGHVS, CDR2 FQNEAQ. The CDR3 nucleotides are TGTGCCAGCAGCTTAGTCCCGGGGTCTAGCGGGAGCGGTGAGCAGTTCTTC. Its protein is CASSLVPGSSGSGEQFF. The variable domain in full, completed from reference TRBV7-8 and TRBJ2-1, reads GAGVSQSPRYKVAKRGQDVALRCDPISGHVSLFWYQQALGQGPEFLTYFQNEAQLDKSGLPSDRFFAERPEGSVSTLKIQRTQQEDSAVYLCASSLVPGSSGSGEQFFGPGTRLTVL.

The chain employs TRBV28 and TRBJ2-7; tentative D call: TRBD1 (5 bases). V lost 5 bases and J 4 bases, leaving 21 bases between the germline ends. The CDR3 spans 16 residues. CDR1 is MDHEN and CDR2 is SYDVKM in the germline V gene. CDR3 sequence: CASSRGSAAKDYEQYF. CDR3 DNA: TGTGCCAGCAGTAGGGGATCGGCCGCGAAGGATTACGAGCAGTACTTC.

The CDR3 nucleotides are TGTGCCAGCAGTGGGAGCAGTAACTATGGCTACACCTTC. This gives the protein CASSGSSNYGYTF. The gene calls are TRBV2 and TRBJ1-2; unclear D gene. The germline CDR1 and CDR2 sequences are SNHLY and FYNNEI. The length of the CDR3 is 13 residues. The V and J ends lost 4 bases and 1 base respectively, with 7 bases between them.